The 21 T cell receptor beta chains given below trace back to one sample, sequenced in a study of shared clonotypes between healthy human individuals. TCRdb's table, derived via immunoSEQ multiplex PCR, lists solely in-frame clones and lacks some. The table has more than 500,000 clones, 95% seen once. Naive-designated CD8 cells lacked CD45RO, were positively enriched for CCR7, and omitted terminally differentiated effector memory CD45RA+ cells. The sequencing sample was made of naive CD8+ T cells sorted from blood. These receptors came from a woman under 40 in good health.

V is TRBV19 and J is TRBJ2-5; no reliable D call. Germline assignment: CDR1 LNHDA and CDR2 SQIVND (reference sequence). Trimming took off 1 base at V and 4 bases at J, with 13 bases between the two ends. The CDR3 contains 15 residues. CDR3 loop: CASSIGPNSRETQYF. As DNA, the CDR3 is TGTGCCAGTAGTATAGGACCCAATTCTCGAGAGACCCAGTACTTC.

The V call is TRBV6-6, the J call TRBJ2-7, with D unresolved. Trimming left V 5 bases short and J 1 base short, with 15 bases between. Germline CDR1 is MNHNY and CDR2 is SVGAGI (reference sequence). The length of the CDR3 is 15 residues. Here the CDR3 DNA reads TGTGCCAGCAGTGTAGAGGCCCCGGCATCCTACGAGCAGTACTTC. Translation gives CASSVEAPASYEQYF.

The V and J genes are TRBV19 and TRBJ2-7; 9 nucleotides align to TRBD1. Germline CDR1 is LNHDA and CDR2 is SQIVND (reference sequence). Trimming at V came to 3 bases and at J to 2 bases, leaving 5 bases not matched to a gene. The CDR3 runs to 15 residues. CDR3 in DNA: TGTGCCAGTAGTATGGGACAGGGCCACACCTACGAGCAGTACTTC. This encodes CASSMGQGHTYEQYF. Combining the CDR3 with reference TRBV19 and TRBJ2-7 gives the whole variable domain DGGITQSPKYLFRKEGQNVTLSCEQNLNHDAMYWYRQDPGQGLRLIYYSQIVNDFQKGDIAEGYSVSREKKESFPLTVTSAQKNPTAFYLCASSMGQGHTYEQYFGPGTRLTVT.

This clone was detected once. This chain joins TRBV5-4 and TRBJ1-4; no clear D gene. V was shortened by 1 base and J by 7 bases, with 14 bases between the two germline ends. The CDR3 is 15 amino acids. Germline-derived CDR1 and CDR2 are SGHNT and YYREEE (reference sequence). CDR3 protein: CASSLNPGFGEKLFF. CDR3 bases: TGTGCCAGCAGCTTGAATCCGGGTTTTGGTGAAAAACTGTTTTTT.

This clone appeared once. This rearrangement joins TRBV7-6 to TRBJ2-5; 9 bases are a match to TRBD2. The germline CDR1 and CDR2 sequences are SGHVS and FNYEAQ. This CDR3 has 15 amino acids. V gave up 5 bases and J gave up 2 bases; unmatched junction bases: 6. The chain's CDR3 is CASSLETSGQETQYF. The CDR3 DNA reads as TGTGCCAGCAGCCTAGAGACTAGCGGACAAGAGACCCAGTACTTC.

Comments on this clone: The sample holds other DNA sequences that translate to the same CDR3. The chain carries TRBV7-9 and TRBJ1-1; D remains unclear. This CDR3 contains 13 residues. From germline, CDR1 is SEHNR and CDR2 FQNEAQ (reference sequence). V was shortened by 3 bases and J by 5 bases, with 10 bases between the two germline ends. CDR3 region: CASSLSGNTEAFF. CDR3 sequence (DNA): TGTGCCAGCAGCTTGTCGGGTAATACTGAAGCTTTCTTT.

CDR3 in DNA: TGTGCCAGCAGTGAAGAAGGGACAGGCTTCTCCTACGAGCAGTACTTC. Its protein is CASSEEGTGFSYEQYF. The chain couples TRBV2 to TRBJ2-7, with TRBD1 matching 8 bases. After removal of 1 base from V and 0 bases from J, the junction contained 5 bases not matched to a gene. The CDR3 runs 16 residues. CDR1 and CDR2 (germline): SNHLY, FYNNEI.

The CDR3 nucleotides read TGTGCCAGCAGCTTGCGTTGGATTGGGACAGGGTTGGACGAGCAGTACTTC. Its protein is CASSLRWIGTGLDEQYF. J is TRBJ2-7 and V is TRBV5-4; 9 bases are shared with TRBD1. The CDR3 is 17 amino acids. CDR1 is SGHNT, CDR2 YYREEE, per germline (reference sequence). The ends lost 1 base at V and 5 bases at J; junction bases unmatched: 13.

The chain carries TRBV27 and TRBJ1-1; tentative D call: TRBD1 (6 bases). Germline lookup yields CDR1 MNHEY and CDR2 SMNVEV (reference sequence). The CDR3 consists of 11 residues. Deletions cut 8 bases from V and 10 bases from J, with 14 bases between. CDR3 nucleotides: TGTGCCAGCCGGGGAGGCAGGGGAGCTTTCTTT. This translates into CASRGGRGAFF.

The rearrangement joins TRBV30 to TRBJ1-3, with 7 bases identical to TRBD1. Losses at the gene ends were 3 bases for V and 4 bases for J; bases not matched to a gene: 12. In germline, CDR1 is GTSNPN, CDR2 SVGIG (reference sequence). This CDR3 has 16 residues. The DNA for the CDR3 is TGTGCCTGGAGCGACCCACTACAGGGGAGAGGAAACACCATATATTTT. It is translated as CAWSDPLQGRGNTIYF.

The V gene is TRBV11-2, the J gene TRBJ2-7, with 7 bases fitting TRBD2. Germline V gene data show CDR1 as SGHAT and CDR2 as FQNNGV. The CDR3 is 13 amino acids. After removal of 3 bases from V and 3 bases from J, the junction contained 2 bases not matched to a gene. CDR3 sequence (DNA): TGTGCCAGCAGCTTTTCTAGCGGCTACGAGCAGTACTTC. It encodes CASSFSSGYEQYF.

This sequence joins TRBV4-1 and TRBJ2-1, with TRBD2 matching 13 bases. Germline lookup yields CDR1 MGHRA and CDR2 YSYEKL. The CDR3 extends over 15 amino acids. The V segment lost 4 bases and the J segment 8 bases; nucleotides outside the gene matches: 5. The CDR3 region has the DNA TGCGCCAGCAGCCCGAGGACTAGCGGGAGCTATGAGCAGTTCTTC. Its translation: CASSPRTSGSYEQFF.

The V and J genes are TRBV2 and TRBJ1-1, with 9 bases lining up with TRBD1. J was trimmed by 5 bases and V by 4 bases; bases with no gene match: 2. The CDR3 runs 13 residues. CDR1 is SNHLY, CDR2 FYNNEI, per germline. In DNA, the CDR3 is TGTGCCAGCAGTGTGACAGGGGGAACTGAAGCTTTCTTT. This sequence encodes CASSVTGGTEAFF.

The chain joins TRBV19 to TRBJ2-1; 7 bases are a match to TRBD1. Germline loops: CDR1 LNHDA, CDR2 SQIVND (reference sequence). CDR3 length equals 13 residues. Trimming cost V 3 bases and J 7 bases; bases outside gene matches: 3. The CDR3 bases are TGTGCCAGTAGTATCGACAGGGAAAATGAGCAGTTCTTC. Amino acid sequence: CASSIDRENEQFF.

The chain carries TRBV28 and TRBJ1-2, with D uncertain. The CDR3 length is 14 residues. Germline loops: CDR1 MDHEN, CDR2 SYDVKM. V was pared by 7 bases and J by 3 bases, with 15 bases between. In nucleotides, the CDR3 is TGTGCCAGCAAAGATCTCACCGGGGACTATGGCTACACCTTC. It encodes CASKDLTGDYGYTF.

This clone showed up just a few times. This chain links TRBV2 with TRBJ1-2, with TRBD1 as a possible D gene (5 bases). The ends were cut back, 8 bases at V and 6 bases at J, with 10 bases in the middle. CDR3 size: 11 residues. Germline values: CDR1 SNHLY, CDR2 FYNNEI. The CDR3 nucleotides read TGTGCCAGCCAGGGATTGGATGGCTACACCTTC. Translated, it gives CASQGLDGYTF.

Worth noting for this clone: A junction boundary mismatches the germline segment, possibly from a read error. The chain links TRBV5-4 to TRBJ2-7; TRBD2 agrees at 7 bases. Germline CDR1 SGHNT, CDR2 YYREEE (reference sequence). The CDR3 runs to 15 residues. This chain's CDR3 is CASSLSGTTSYGQYF. CDR3 bases: TGTGCCAGCAGCTTAAGCGGGACTACCTCCTACGGGCAGTACTTC.

The V and J genes are TRBV28 and TRBJ1-5, with D hard to call. Trimming pared 2 bases from V and 3 bases from J, leaving 5 bases between. From germline, CDR1 is MDHEN and CDR2 SYDVKM. The CDR3 has 13 amino acids. Here the CDR3 reads CASSLAFNQPQHF. CDR3 nucleotide sequence: TGTGCCAGCAGTTTAGCCTTCAATCAGCCCCAGCATTTT.

The chain employs TRBV28 and TRBJ2-5; D is perhaps TRBD2 (5 bases). The J call may not be correct, given that the DNA end is closer to TRBJ2-7. The V gene's germline CDR1 is MDHEN and CDR2 SYDVKM. The CDR3 has 17 residues. The DNA of the CDR3 is TGTGCCAGCAGTCTCCCTGGTCTAGCTCAGAGCTCCTACGAGCAGTACTTC. It encodes CASSLPGLAQSSYEQYF.

The chain is built from TRBV28 and TRBJ1-4; 11 nucleotides match TRBD1. CDR3 length: 12 residues. CDR1 is MDHEN, CDR2 SYDVKM, per germline. The V and J ends lost 11 bases and 6 bases, in that order; junction bases with no gene match: 2. As DNA, the CDR3 is TGTGCCGGACAGGGGGCAGATGAAAAACTGTTTTTT. It is translated as CAGQGADEKLFF.

The V gene is TRBV4-1, the J gene TRBJ1-2; D is possibly TRBD1 (5 bases). The CDR3 is made up of 16 amino acids. Germline CDR1 and CDR2: MGHRA and YSYEKL. Trimming pared 4 bases from V and 4 bases from J, leaving 19 bases between. CDR3 nucleotides: TGCGCCAGCAGCCCCTCTCTGGTGACAGCCATCTATGGCTACACCTTC. Translating gives CASSPSLVTAIYGYTF.